This T cell receptor (beta chain) was identified during a study of CD8 T cells in ankylosing spondylitis. This clonotype was seen many times. Its antigen remains unidentified. CDR1 is SQVTM and CDR2 is ANQGSEA in the germline V gene. The CDR3 runs to 14 residues. V lost 6 bases and J lost 5, with 17 bases in between. Study outcomes and limitations: Several of the motif variants were reported before in synovial fluid and blood from reactive arthritis. Blood from ankylosing spondylitis patients appeared to carry a characteristic roughly eight-variant TCR beta motif. Clones linked to the disease showed a CD8+ phenotype. They occurred at relatively low frequencies in peripheral blood. Reportedly, disease-linked clones are significantly enriched in ankylosing spondylitis patients' matched synovial fluid.

For TCR beta, libraries came from quantitative 5'-RACE with molecular barcodes. MiXCR, run by TCRdb on the 5' RACE reads, gives a single entry per CDR3 protein. The sample yields about 840,000 distinct CDR3 sequences, roughly 12% seen once. The sample comprised blood, either unsorted or a sorted T cell fraction (not recorded which). This clonotype was sampled from a male donor with ankylosing spondylitis. The chain links TRBV29-1 to TRBJ2-1, with D possibly TRBD2 on 5 matching bases. The DNA for the CDR3 is TGCAGCGTGTTTAGCCTAGCACCACACAATGAGCAGTTCTTC. The encoded protein is CSVFSLAPHNEQFF.